The 18 T cell receptor beta chains below all came from one sample that was sequenced in a study of blood T cell repertoires in COVID-19. Repertoires were generated with immunoSEQ multiplex PCR, while TCRdb's copy carries only in-frame clones and drops some. Altogether about 180,000 clones are present, roughly four fifths being singletons, with the ten largest covering under 10%. The sequencing input was peripheral blood. The origin of the receptors is an older woman with COVID-19, enrolled during active disease.

The V call is TRBV6-5, the J call TRBJ2-7; D not certain. This CDR3 region has 13 residues. The V and J ends lost 8 bases and 2 bases respectively, with 13 bases between them. Germline values: CDR1 MNHEY, CDR2 SVGAGI. The CDR3 is CASQQKTTYEQYF. Written as DNA, the CDR3 is TGTGCCAGCCAACAGAAAACAACCTACGAGCAGTACTTC.

V and J are TRBV28 and TRBJ2-1; 14 bases align to TRBD2. Germline loops: CDR1 MDHEN, CDR2 SYDVKM. With 7 bases clipped from V and 3 bases from J, the junction kept 8 bases outside the gene matches. The CDR3 covers 17 residues. The CDR3 coding sequence is TGTGCCAGCACCGTGACTAGCGGGAGGGGAGTCTACAATGAGCAGTTCTTC. The encoded protein is CASTVTSGRGVYNEQFF.

The chain recombines TRBV19 with TRBJ1-1; D is possibly TRBD1 (6 bases). V was shortened by 4 bases and J by 1 base, with 13 bases between the two germline ends. This CDR3 has 15 amino acids. Per the germline V gene, CDR1 is LNHDA and CDR2 is SQIVND (reference sequence). The CDR3 DNA reads as TGTGCCAGTAGTAAACTGGACAGTCCGAACACTGAAGCTTTCTTT. Residues: CASSKLDSPNTEAFF.

This clone is a singleton in its sample. The chain recombines TRBV7-2 with TRBJ2-2; perhaps TRBD2 as D (5 bases). Trimming removed 5 bases from V and 8 bases from J, with 24 bases in between. Germline lookup yields CDR1 SGHTA and CDR2 FQGNSA. The CDR3 is made up of 17 amino acids. CDR3 residues: CASSPWTAGDFIGELFF. The CDR3 bases are TGTGCCAGCAGCCCATGGACGGCCGGGGATTTTATTGGGGAGCTGTTTTTT.

V usage is TRBV5-1 and J usage is TRBJ1-3; D is uncertain. The germline V gene encodes CDR1 SGHRS and CDR2 YFSETQ. Trimming removed 0 bases at V and 1 base at J, with 5 bases between. CDR3 length: 14 amino acids. The DNA for the CDR3 is TGCGCCAGCAGCTTGGACTATTCTGGAAACACCATATATTTT. Amino acids: CASSLDYSGNTIYF.

This sequence joins TRBV10-3 and TRBJ2-5, with TRBD1 matching over 9 bases. CDR1 and CDR2 from the germline V gene are ENHRY and SYGVKD. This CDR3 has 15 amino acids. V trimming: 0 bases; J trimming: 3 bases; junction bases outside the gene matches: 2. The DNA for the CDR3 is TGTGCCATCAGTGAGTCGGGACAGGGTAAAGAGACCCAGTACTTC. Protein: CAISESGQGKETQYF.

This sequence joins TRBV18 and TRBJ1-3; D is uncertain. CDR3 length equals 15 residues. CDR1 and CDR2 from the germline V gene are KGHSH and LQKENI. Deletions cut 6 bases from V and 0 bases from J, with 12 bases between. This CDR3 reads CASSAGLSSGNTIYF. Here the CDR3 DNA reads TGTGCCAGCTCGGCCGGACTGAGCTCTGGAAACACCATATATTTT.

This sequence joins TRBV5-4 and TRBJ2-5; 7 bases line up with TRBD1. V lost 6 bases, J lost 4 bases, and 12 bases stayed unmatched. Germline V gene lookup returns CDR1 SGHNT and CDR2 YYREEE (reference sequence). This CDR3 comprises 15 residues. CDR3 sequence: CASTPSSTGRETQYF. The CDR3 region has the DNA TGTGCCAGCACCCCCTCGTCGACAGGGAGAGAGACCCAGTACTTC. The full variable domain, in which reference TRBV5-4 and TRBJ2-5 provide the parts outside the CDR3, is ETGVTQSPTHLIKTRGQQVTLRCSSQSGHNTVSWYQQALGQGPQFIFQYYREEENGRGNFPPRFSGLQFPNYSSELNVNALELDDSALYLCASTPSSTGRETQYFGPGTRLLVL.

This chain links TRBV15 with TRBJ1-5; D unclear. Germline CDR1 reads LNHNV; CDR2 reads YYDKDF (reference sequence). The CDR3 runs to 15 residues. The V end lost 5 bases, the J end lost 3 bases, and 14 bases lay between the germline ends. The CDR3 loop is CATSGGSGFNQPQHF. The CDR3 DNA is TGTGCCACCAGCGGCGGGTCGGGCTTCAATCAGCCCCAGCATTTT.

This sequence joins TRBV28 and TRBJ1-2; D may be TRBD1 (6 bases). The length of the CDR3 is 15 residues. Per the germline V gene, CDR1 is MDHEN and CDR2 is SYDVKM. Trimming pared 4 bases from V and 5 bases from J, leaving 17 bases between. CDR3 sequence (DNA): TGTGCCAGCAGTTCGGCAGGGGAGAGACGGTATGGCTACACCTTC. It translates to CASSSAGERRYGYTF.

This clone appeared a single time. The V and J genes are TRBV19 and TRBJ1-4; tentatively, D is TRBD1 (6 bases). The ends were cut back, 5 bases at V and 7 bases at J, with 14 bases in the middle. Per the germline V gene, CDR1 is LNHDA and CDR2 is SQIVND (reference sequence). This CDR3 has 14 residues. The DNA of the CDR3 is TGTGCCAGTAGTGTGACAGGATCCAGTGAAAAACTGTTTTTT. It translates to CASSVTGSSEKLFF.

CDR3 in DNA: TGTGCCAGCAGTCCATCATGGGAGTATGGCTACACCTTC. Amino acids: CASSPSWEYGYTF. The J gene is TRBJ1-2, the V gene TRBV5-6; no clear D gene. The CDR3 extends over 13 amino acids. The germline V and J ends were trimmed by 5 bases and 5 bases, with 13 bases remaining between them. CDR1 is SGHDT and CDR2 is YYEEEE in the germline V gene.

CDR3 region: CAILDRSYEQYF. The CDR3 DNA reads as TGTGCCATCCTTGACAGATCCTACGAGCAGTACTTC. This sequence joins TRBV10-3 and TRBJ2-7; tentative D call: TRBD1 (5 bases). Germline V gene data show CDR1 as ENHRY and CDR2 as SYGVKD. The CDR3 sequence is 12 residues long. The V gene lost 8 bases and the J gene lost 1 base, with 9 bases spanning the gap.

The chain links TRBV7-8 to TRBJ1-1, with 7 bases matching TRBD1. This CDR3 is 15 amino acids long. Per germline, CDR1 SGHVS and CDR2 FQNEAQ. With 4 bases clipped from V and 4 bases from J, the junction kept 9 bases outside the gene matches. DNA for the CDR3: TGTGCCAGCAGCTCGGGACAGTCTGGGGTCACTGAAGCTTTCTTT. Encoded protein: CASSSGQSGVTEAFF.

The V gene is TRBV6-5, the J gene TRBJ1-1; D ambiguous. Trimming took off 7 bases at V and 4 bases at J, with 16 bases between the two ends. This CDR3 has 14 amino acids. Germline CDR1 MNHEY, CDR2 SVGAGI. The CDR3 bases are TGTGCCAGCAAGCCGGGTCTCCATCGCACTGAAGCTTTCTTT. Protein product: CASKPGLHRTEAFF.

This rearrangement joins TRBV5-1 to TRBJ2-4; maybe TRBD1 (6 bases). The CDR3 is made up of 18 amino acids. Germline CDR1 reads SGHRS; CDR2 reads YFSETQ. With 1 base removed from V and 3 bases from J, the gap between germline ends came to 20 bases. CDR3 protein: CASSLTGSEPSIKNIQYF. CDR3 nucleotides: TGCGCCAGCAGCTTGACAGGGTCTGAGCCTTCGATCAAAAACATTCAGTACTTC.

V gene TRBV19 combines with J gene TRBJ1-1; D is unclear. V was shortened by 7 bases and J by 3 bases, with 12 bases between the two germline ends. The CDR3 covers 13 residues. Germline V gene data show CDR1 as LNHDA and CDR2 as SQIVND (reference sequence). The CDR3 bases are TGTGCCAGTATGGCTGATCAGTACACTGAAGCTTTCTTT. Its protein is CASMADQYTEAFF.

The rearrangement uses TRBV4-2 and TRBJ2-2; 7 positions match TRBD2. V lost 4 bases to trimming and J lost 5 bases; unmatched junction nucleotides: 7. The CDR3 consists of 15 residues. CDR1 is LGHNA, CDR2 YNFKEQ, per germline. CDR3 DNA: TGTGCCAGCAGCCTTATCGGGCGGGGGACCGGGGAGCTGTTTTTT. Its protein product is CASSLIGRGTGELFF.